This T cell receptor beta chain was sequenced in a study of T cells in Graves' hyperthyroidism and ophthalmopathy. Study in general: Peripheral blood sampling occurred at initial diagnosis, before any treatment. General study findings and limits: Blood also showed most of the thyroid clonotypes that were expanded above 0.001.

This clonotype was recorded at least ten times. Its antigen is currently unknown. This CDR3 is 12 amino acids long. Germline-derived CDR1 and CDR2 are SNHLY and FYNNEI. Trimming took 5 bases from V and 6 from J; bases not matched to a gene: 3. Template material for amplifying TCR beta CDR3 regions consisted of RNA transcripts. A first-round RT-PCR of the TCR CDR3 used the HTBI primer set. TCRdb reprocessed the multiplex PCR reads with MiXCR, giving one entry per CDR3 protein. The repertoire holds 200,000 to 250,000 distinct CDR3 sequences, approximately 23% seen once, with around 32% in the top ten. The source material was blood. This chain links TRBV2 with TRBJ1-2; TRBD1 matches at 7 bases. The clonotype originates from a middle-aged woman with Graves' ophthalmopathy. The CDR3 DNA reads as TGTGCCAGCAGTTTACAGGGGAATGGCTACACCTTC. Amino acids: CASSLQGNGYTF.